The 8 T cell receptor beta chains below all came from one sample that was sequenced in a study of cytomegalovirus exposure and HLA in healthy donors. Measured with immunoSEQ multiplex PCR; TCRdb has only the in-frame clones, and not every one. The data show fewer than 75,000 clones, with approximately 96% seen just once and 3% to 3.5% held by the top ten. Sequencing used PBMCs. Source of these receptors: a man in his late teens or twenties in good health and CMV-seronegative.

J is TRBJ1-1 and V is TRBV7-9, with D perhaps matching TRBD1 (5 bases). V lost 5 bases and J 2 bases, leaving 9 bases between the germline ends. The CDR3 has 13 amino acids. CDR1 and CDR2 from the germline V gene are SEHNR and FQNEAQ (reference sequence). CDR3 sequence reads: CASSRDRNTEAFF. CDR3 bases: TGTGCCAGCAGCCGTGACAGAAACACTGAAGCTTTCTTT.

The chain recombines TRBV10-3 with TRBJ1-1; D remains ambiguous. CDR1 is ENHRY and CDR2 is SYGVKD in the germline V gene. V was cut by 10 bases and J by 4 bases, with 16 bases left in between. This CDR3 spans 13 amino acids. The CDR3 sequence: CATTLRLSTEAFF. The CDR3 bases are TGTGCCACGACTTTACGGTTGAGCACTGAAGCTTTCTTT.

V gene TRBV28 combines with J gene TRBJ2-1; D remains ambiguous. V lost 1 base to trimming and J lost 5 bases, with 6 bases between them. The CDR3 is made up of 13 amino acids. CDR1 is MDHEN, CDR2 SYDVKM, per germline. This CDR3 reads CASSLFSDNEQFF. DNA for the CDR3: TGTGCCAGCAGTTTATTTAGTGACAATGAGCAGTTCTTC.

The chain joins TRBV7-2 to TRBJ1-2; TRBD1 matches 7 bases. Unmatched junction bases numbered 7, after V lost 1 base and J lost 8 bases. CDR1 SGHTA and CDR2 FQGNSA come from the germline V gene. The CDR3 consists of 14 residues. The CDR3 DNA reads TGTGCCAGCAGCTTAGACGACAGGGTGAGCGGCTACACCTTC. Its protein is CASSLDDRVSGYTF.

The chain uses TRBV5-1 and TRBJ1-4, with D possibly TRBD1 on 6 matching bases. CDR3 length: 15 residues. Germline CDR1 reads SGHRS; CDR2 reads YFSETQ. V shed 1 base and J shed 2 bases, with 9 bases lying between them. Written as DNA, the CDR3 is TGCGCCAGCAGCTTGTTGGGACATACTAATGAAAAACTGTTTTTT. Its translation: CASSLLGHTNEKLFF.

Concerning this clone itself: Other DNA sequences in the same sample also yield this CDR3. V and J are TRBV27 and TRBJ1-1; the match to TRBD1 covers 9 bases. V lost 3 bases and J lost 0; bases outside the gene matches: 2. Germline V gene lookup returns CDR1 MNHEY and CDR2 SMNVEV (reference sequence). The CDR3 sequence is 15 residues long. This CDR3 reads CASSFGTGLNTEAFF. In nucleotides, the CDR3 is TGTGCCAGCAGTTTTGGGACAGGGTTGAACACTGAAGCTTTCTTT.

This sequence joins TRBV19 and TRBJ1-1; 9 nucleotides agree with TRBD1. Looked up from germline, CDR1 is LNHDA and CDR2 is SQIVND (reference sequence). CDR3 length: 16 amino acids. V lost 3 bases, J lost 5 bases, and 10 bases stayed unmatched. The CDR3 loop is CASSMLMTGGRTEAFF. In DNA, the CDR3 is TGTGCCAGTAGTATGCTTATGACAGGGGGGCGGACTGAAGCTTTCTTT.

A single count supports this clone. V is TRBV4-1 and J is TRBJ1-2; the match to TRBD1 covers 9 bases. This CDR3 has 15 amino acids. Looked up from germline, CDR1 is MGHRA and CDR2 is YSYEKL. Trimming took 5 bases from V and 4 from J; bases not matched to a gene: 8. This CDR3 reads CASSTPGQGSYGYTF. The CDR3 region has the DNA TGCGCCAGCAGCACCCCGGGACAGGGATCCTATGGCTACACCTTC.